The 30 T cell receptor beta chains listed next were all sequenced from one sample in a study of cytomegalovirus exposure and HLA in healthy donors. 13 Jbeta primers and 60 Vbeta primers were used for the PCR. Clones were read by immunoSEQ multiplex PCR, and TCRdb kept only the in-frame ones, dropping some. The sample lists about 150,000 clones; around 82% were seen once. The sequencing sample was made of PBMCs. The receptors were sampled from a woman between 50 and 59 years old in good health and CMV-seropositive.

This rearrangement joins TRBV5-1 to TRBJ1-3; 8 bases line up with TRBD1. Germline CDR1 reads SGHRS; CDR2 reads YFSETQ. This CDR3 is 13 amino acids long. Trimming took 4 bases from V and 6 from J; bases not matched to a gene: 3. DNA for the CDR3: TGCGCCAGCAGCCAGACAGGGGAAAACACCATATATTTT. Protein: CASSQTGENTIYF. The whole variable domain, filled in from reference TRBV5-1 and TRBJ1-3, reads KAGVTQTPRYLIKTRGQQVTLSCSPISGHRSVSWYQQTPGQGLQFLFEYFSETQRNKGNFPGRFSGRQFSNSRSEMNVSTLELGDSALYLCASSQTGENTIYFGEGSWLTVV.

The chain joins TRBV29-1 to TRBJ1-1; 8 bases are a match to TRBD1. The CDR3 spans 12 residues. Looked up from germline, CDR1 is SQVTM and CDR2 is ANQGSEA. Unmatched junction bases numbered 5, after V lost 6 bases and J lost 5 bases. CDR3 protein: CSVAGGRTEAFF. Here the CDR3 DNA reads TGCAGCGTGGCAGGGGGCCGGACTGAAGCTTTCTTT.

The chain links TRBV7-9 to TRBJ2-7, with a possible D match to TRBD2 (6 bases). The CDR3 totals 16 residues. Germline loops: CDR1 SEHNR, CDR2 FQNEAQ (reference sequence). The V end lost 5 bases, the J end lost 0 bases, and 17 bases lay between the germline ends. The DNA of the CDR3 is TGTGCCAGCAGCCCGGCGGCGGGGAACAGCTCCTACGAGCAGTACTTC. Translation gives CASSPAAGNSSYEQYF.

This sequence joins TRBV18 and TRBJ1-6; a possible D gene is TRBD1 (5 bases). Trimming removed 3 bases at V and 0 bases at J, with 12 bases between. The germline gives CDR1 KGHSH, CDR2 LQKENI. The CDR3 runs 17 residues. The CDR3 protein is CASSPKGLSSYNSPLHF. Here the CDR3 DNA reads TGTGCCAGCTCACCGAAGGGGCTAAGCTCCTATAATTCACCCCTCCACTTT.

This chain connects TRBV11-2 to TRBJ2-7; possibly TRBD1 for D (5 bases). In germline, CDR1 is SGHAT, CDR2 FQNNGV. Between the trimmed V and J ends, which lost 5 bases and 2 bases, there was a span of 13 bases. The CDR3 loop spans 14 amino acids. This CDR3 is CASSQPDRAYEQYF. The CDR3 DNA sequence: TGTGCCAGCAGCCAACCAGACAGAGCCTACGAGCAGTACTTC. The full variable domain, rest sourced from reference TRBV11-2 and TRBJ2-7, is EAGVAQSPRYKIIEKRQSVAFWCNPISGHATLYWYQQILGQGPKLLIQFQNNGVVDDSQLPKDRFSAERLKGVDSTLKIQPAKLEDSAVYLCASSQPDRAYEQYFGPGTRLTVT.

The chain employs TRBV19 and TRBJ1-5; 8 bases map to TRBD1. The germline CDR1 and CDR2 sequences are LNHDA and SQIVND (reference sequence). CDR3 length equals 15 residues. V was clipped by 7 bases and J by 1 base; unmatched bases: 6. The CDR3 protein is CASTPGQASNQPQHF. The CDR3 DNA is TGTGCCAGTACCCCGGGACAGGCGAGCAATCAGCCCCAGCATTTT.

The chain uses TRBV28 and TRBJ2-7; D is undetermined. Between the trimmed V and J ends, which lost 7 bases and 6 bases, there was a span of 19 bases. Germline V lookup: CDR1 MDHEN, CDR2 SYDVKM. The CDR3 sequence is 14 residues long. CDR3 DNA sequence: TGTGCCAGCAAACCCACGGGTTCCGCTCCCGAGCAGTACTTC. Its translation is CASKPTGSAPEQYF.

This chain connects TRBV5-1 to TRBJ2-3, with TRBD2 matching over 7 bases. J lost 3 bases, V lost 5 bases, and 9 bases had no gene match. The germline V gene encodes CDR1 SGHRS and CDR2 YFSETQ. CDR3 length: 15 residues. The CDR3 bases are TGCGCCAGCAGTCTCTCGTACGGGGGGACAGATACGCAGTATTTT. It encodes CASSLSYGGTDTQYF.

A few counts support this clone. This rearrangement joins TRBV2 to TRBJ2-7; D may be TRBD1 (6 bases). V lost 6 bases and J lost 3, with 15 bases in between. The germline CDR1 and CDR2 sequences are SNHLY and FYNNEI. The CDR3 is 14 residues long. CDR3 DNA sequence: TGTGCCAGCAGCCAGGGGCGGGCCGGCTACGAGCAGTACTTC. Its translation: CASSQGRAGYEQYF.

J is TRBJ2-7 and V is TRBV6-1; 7 nucleotides match TRBD2. J gave up 2 bases and V 4 bases, and 8 bases lay outside the gene matches. Germline V gives CDR1 MNHNS, CDR2 SASEGT. CDR3 length equals 15 residues. The CDR3 loop reads CASSAGQGGTYEQYF. In nucleotides, the CDR3 is TGTGCCAGCAGTGCTGGGCAGGGAGGGACCTACGAGCAGTACTTC.

The chain links TRBV10-3 to TRBJ2-7, with D perhaps matching TRBD1 (5 bases). Between the trimmed V and J ends, which lost 3 bases and 1 base, there was a span of 16 bases. Germline CDR1 ENHRY, CDR2 SYGVKD. The CDR3 covers 16 residues. CDR3 protein: CAISDGPYDSSYEQYF. In nucleotides, the CDR3 is TGTGCCATCAGTGATGGCCCTTACGACAGTTCCTACGAGCAGTACTTC.

The chain carries TRBV4-3 and TRBJ2-2; TRBD1 matches at 8 bases. The CDR3 length is 15 residues. J was trimmed by 1 base and V by 5 bases; bases with no gene match: 3. Germline V lookup: CDR1 LGHNA, CDR2 YSLEER. The CDR3 spells CASSYGTGNTGELFF. In DNA, the CDR3 is TGCGCCAGCAGCTACGGGACAGGGAACACCGGGGAGCTGTTTTTT.

CDR3 nucleotide sequence: TGTGCCAGCGGGGACTTCTACAATGAGCAGTTCTTC. This codes for CASGDFYNEQFF. The V and J genes are TRBV6-5 and TRBJ2-1, with D possibly matching TRBD2 (6 bases). The germline V gene has CDR1 MNHEY and CDR2 SVGAGI. The CDR3 consists of 12 residues. Trimming left V 8 bases short and J 3 bases short, with 8 bases between.

The chain has TRBV7-3 and TRBJ2-2; TRBD1 matches at 8 bases. The V gene's germline CDR1 is SGHTA and CDR2 FQGTGA. This CDR3 has 17 amino acids. The ends lost 5 bases at V and 4 bases at J; junction bases unmatched: 12. The CDR3: CASSPDRDRTPTGELFF. CDR3 nucleotide sequence: TGTGCCAGCAGCCCTGACCGGGACAGGACCCCCACCGGGGAGCTGTTTTTT.

The CDR3 region is CASSWGGPNEKLFF. CDR3 coding DNA: TGTGCCAGCAGTTGGGGGGGACCTAATGAAAAACTGTTTTTT. The V gene is TRBV27, the J gene TRBJ1-4; possibly TRBD1 for D (5 bases). The CDR3 spans 14 residues. CDR1 is MNHEY, CDR2 SMNVEV, per germline (reference sequence). Trimming stripped 4 bases from V and 3 bases from J, with 9 bases between.

V is TRBV18 and J is TRBJ2-7; 9 nucleotides match TRBD1. CDR1 KGHSH and CDR2 LQKENI come from the germline V gene. The CDR3 sequence is 15 residues long. The ends lost 6 bases at V and 1 base at J; junction bases unmatched: 7. The CDR3 reads CASSPGQGLSYEQYF. The CDR3 DNA is TGTGCCAGCTCCCCGGGACAGGGCCTTTCCTACGAGCAGTACTTC.

This chain uses TRBV10-3 with TRBJ2-2; weak D call: TRBD1 (5 bases). Trimming took off 0 bases at V and 6 bases at J, with 14 bases between the two ends. The CDR3 is 16 amino acids. Germline CDR1 is ENHRY and CDR2 is SYGVKD. This CDR3 is CAISESQGKSSGELFF. For the CDR3, the DNA is TGTGCCATCAGTGAGTCTCAGGGCAAATCATCCGGGGAGCTGTTTTTT.

CDR3 nucleotide sequence: TGTGCCAGCAGCTCGACAGGGGCCAACTATGGCTACACCTTC. This gives the protein CASSSTGANYGYTF. This rearrangement joins TRBV5-8 to TRBJ1-2; 8 bases agree with TRBD1. V shed 3 bases, J shed 2 bases, and the junction held 3 bases outside the gene matches. The CDR3 extends over 14 amino acids. Per germline, CDR1 SGHTS and CDR2 YDEGEE. Looking up the rest from reference TRBV5-8 and TRBJ1-2 gives the full variable domain: EAGVTQSPTHLIKTRGQQATLRCSPISGHTSVYWYQQALGLGLQFLLWYDEGEERNRGNFPPRFSGRQFPNYSSELNVNALELEDSALYLCASSSTGANYGYTFGSGTRLTVV.

This chain uses TRBV2 with TRBJ2-2; no reliable D call. Deletions cut 2 bases from V and 3 bases from J, with 7 bases between. The CDR3 runs to 14 residues. CDR1 and CDR2 from the germline V gene are SNHLY and FYNNEI. In DNA form, the CDR3 reads TGTGCCAGCAGTGAAAGCCACGACACCGGGGAGCTGTTTTTT. Its translation: CASSESHDTGELFF.

The V gene is TRBV9, the J gene TRBJ2-2; TRBD2 matches 7 bases. This CDR3 has 14 residues. Germline V lookup: CDR1 SGDLS, CDR2 YYNGEE. Losses at the gene ends were 0 bases for V and 5 bases for J; bases not matched to a gene: 1. CDR3 region: CASSVGEGTGELFF. In nucleotides, the CDR3 is TGTGCCAGCAGCGTAGGGGAGGGGACCGGGGAGCTGTTTTTT.

This chain uses TRBV6-5 with TRBJ2-3; 9 nucleotides line up with TRBD2. Germline V gives CDR1 MNHEY, CDR2 SVGAGI. The CDR3 is 16 amino acids. The V segment lost 4 bases and the J segment 2 bases; nucleotides outside the gene matches: 7. CDR3 nucleotide sequence: TGTGCCAGCAGTTCCAAAGCGGGGGGCTTCACAGATACGCAGTATTTT. Translating gives CASSSKAGGFTDTQYF.

The chain combines TRBV5-1 with TRBJ2-3; TRBD2 might be the D (6 bases). Per germline, CDR1 SGHRS and CDR2 YFSETQ. Trimming stripped 0 bases from V and 4 bases from J, with 12 bases between. The CDR3 is 15 residues long. The CDR3 region has the DNA TGCGCCAGCAGCTTGGGGACCGCGGGGCCAGATACGCAGTATTTT. Translated, it gives CASSLGTAGPDTQYF.

J is TRBJ2-3 and V is TRBV29-1, with D tentatively TRBD1 (5 bases). Looked up from germline, CDR1 is SQVTM and CDR2 is ANQGSEA. This CDR3 region has 13 residues. Trimming left V 7 bases short and J 4 bases short, with 15 bases between. CDR3 nucleotides: TGCAGCGCTGCGCCAGGGCCCGCAGATACGCAGTATTTT. Translation: CSAAPGPADTQYF.

The chain links TRBV2 to TRBJ2-1, with 10 bases matching TRBD2. The CDR3 covers 16 residues. V lost 6 bases to trimming and J lost 2 bases; unmatched junction nucleotides: 7. Germline CDR1 is SNHLY and CDR2 is FYNNEI. Here the CDR3 reads CASRVAGGYPYNEQFF. As DNA, the CDR3 is TGTGCCAGCAGAGTAGCGGGGGGATACCCCTACAATGAGCAGTTCTTC.

CDR3: CASTLVGGTYYEQYF. The CDR3, as DNA: TGCGCCAGCACCTTGGTGGGCGGGACCTACTACGAGCAGTACTTC. V gene TRBV10-2 combines with J gene TRBJ2-7, with D possibly matching TRBD2 (6 bases). V shed 7 bases and J shed 3 bases, with 19 bases lying between them. Germline lookup yields CDR1 WSHSY and CDR2 SAAADI. The CDR3 is 15 amino acids.

The rearrangement joins TRBV19 to TRBJ1-1, with D uncertain. CDR3 length: 13 amino acids. Germline CDR1 and CDR2: LNHDA and SQIVND (reference sequence). Between the trimmed V and J ends, which lost 6 bases and 0 bases, there was a span of 8 bases. CDR3 protein: CASSRFLNTEAFF. CDR3 coding DNA: TGTGCCAGTAGCCGGTTCTTGAACACTGAAGCTTTCTTT.

CDR3 residues: CASSERGGFNEQFF. The CDR3 nucleotides are TGTGCCAGCAGTGAAAGAGGAGGGTTCAATGAGCAGTTCTTC. V and J are TRBV25-1 and TRBJ2-1; TRBD2 might be the D (6 bases). Trimming left V 2 bases short and J 6 bases short, with 11 bases between. Germline V CDR1 and CDR2: MGHDK, SYGVNS. CDR3 length: 14 residues.

This clone appeared once. The chain joins TRBV27 to TRBJ2-5, with D possibly being TRBD2 (7 bases). The J call may be wrong; the DNA end is better matched by TRBJ2-7. CDR3 length: 14 amino acids. Germline values: CDR1 MNHEY, CDR2 SMNVEV (reference sequence). The CDR3 region is CASRRGGSSYEQYF. The CDR3 DNA is TGTGCCAGCAGAAGGGGGGGCAGCTCCTACGAGCAGTACTTC.

J is TRBJ2-3 and V is TRBV19, with a weak D call TRBD1 (5 bases). CDR3 length: 15 residues. Germline CDR1 and CDR2: LNHDA and SQIVND (reference sequence). Trimming removed 2 bases at V and 1 base at J, with 10 bases between. CDR3: CASSIRTLGTDTQYF. The CDR3 DNA reads TGTGCCAGTAGTATAAGGACACTCGGCACAGATACGCAGTATTTT.

The J gene is TRBJ1-2, the V gene TRBV6-1; D unresolved. V lost 6 bases, J lost 5 bases, and 10 bases lay in between. In germline, CDR1 is MNHNS, CDR2 SASEGT. This CDR3 contains 12 residues. The CDR3 DNA reads as TGTGCCAGCAGAGAGAACCAATATGGCTACACCTTC. Protein product: CASRENQYGYTF.